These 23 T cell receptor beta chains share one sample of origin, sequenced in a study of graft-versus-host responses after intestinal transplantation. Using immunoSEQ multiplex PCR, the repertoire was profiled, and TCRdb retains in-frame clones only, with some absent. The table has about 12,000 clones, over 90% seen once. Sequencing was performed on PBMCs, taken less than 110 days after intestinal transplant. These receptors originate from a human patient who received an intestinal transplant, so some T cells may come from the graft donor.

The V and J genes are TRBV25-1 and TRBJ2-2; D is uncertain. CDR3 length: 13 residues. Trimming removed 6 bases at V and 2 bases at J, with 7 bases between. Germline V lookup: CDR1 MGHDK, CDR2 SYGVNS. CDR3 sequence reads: CASSWANTGELFF. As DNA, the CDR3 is TGTGCCAGCAGCTGGGCAAACACCGGGGAGCTGTTTTTT.

CDR3: CASDQRQGANYGYTF. The CDR3 coding sequence is TGTGCCAGCGACCAGAGACAGGGGGCTAACTATGGCTACACCTTC. The chain joins TRBV2 to TRBJ1-2, with 9 bases aligning to TRBD1. CDR1 is SNHLY, CDR2 FYNNEI, per germline. After removal of 8 bases from V and 0 bases from J, the junction contained 7 bases not matched to a gene. The CDR3 has 15 amino acids.

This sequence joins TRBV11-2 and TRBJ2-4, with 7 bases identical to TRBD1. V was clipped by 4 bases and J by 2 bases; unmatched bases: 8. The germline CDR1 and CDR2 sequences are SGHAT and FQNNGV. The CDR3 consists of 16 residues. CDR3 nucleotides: TGTGCCAGCAGCTCCCCCCGAGGGGGCCCCAAAAACATTCAGTACTTC. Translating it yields CASSSPRGGPKNIQYF.

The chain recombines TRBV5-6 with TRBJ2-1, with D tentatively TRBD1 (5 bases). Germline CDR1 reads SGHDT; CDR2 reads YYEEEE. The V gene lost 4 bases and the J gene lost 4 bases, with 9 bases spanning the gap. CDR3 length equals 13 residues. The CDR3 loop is CASSPTEYNEQFF. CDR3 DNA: TGTGCCAGCAGCCCGACAGAATACAATGAGCAGTTCTTC.

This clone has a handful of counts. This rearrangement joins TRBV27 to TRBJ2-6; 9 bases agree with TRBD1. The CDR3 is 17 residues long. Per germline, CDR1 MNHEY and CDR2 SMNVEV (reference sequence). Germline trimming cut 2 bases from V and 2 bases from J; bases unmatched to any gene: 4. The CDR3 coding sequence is TGTGCCAGCAGTTTAGGGGACAGGGTAGCTGGGGCCAACGTCCTGACTTTC. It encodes CASSLGDRVAGANVLTF.

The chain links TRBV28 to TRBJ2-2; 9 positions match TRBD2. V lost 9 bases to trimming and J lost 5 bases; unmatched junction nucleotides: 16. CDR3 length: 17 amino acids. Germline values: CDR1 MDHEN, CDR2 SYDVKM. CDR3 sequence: CASFGGGAGGWTGELFF. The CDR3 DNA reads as TGTGCCAGTTTTGGTGGCGGAGCGGGAGGTTGGACCGGGGAGCTGTTTTTT.

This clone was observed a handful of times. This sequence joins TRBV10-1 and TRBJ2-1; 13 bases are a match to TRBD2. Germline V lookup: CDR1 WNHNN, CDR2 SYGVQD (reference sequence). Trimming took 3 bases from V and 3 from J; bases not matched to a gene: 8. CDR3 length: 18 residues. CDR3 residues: CASSERFGLAGVYNEQFF. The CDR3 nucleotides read TGCGCCAGCAGTGAAAGGTTTGGACTAGCGGGGGTCTACAATGAGCAGTTCTTC.

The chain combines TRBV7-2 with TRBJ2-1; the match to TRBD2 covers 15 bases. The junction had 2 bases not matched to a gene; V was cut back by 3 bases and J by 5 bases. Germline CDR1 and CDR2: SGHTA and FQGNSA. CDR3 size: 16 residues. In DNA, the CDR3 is TGTGCCAGCAGCTTGGGACTAGCGGGAGGAGACAATGAGCAGTTCTTC. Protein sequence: CASSLGLAGGDNEQFF. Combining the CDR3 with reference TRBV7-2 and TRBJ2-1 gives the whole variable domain GAGVSQSPSNKVTEKGKDVELRCDPISGHTALYWYRQSLGQGLEFLIYFQGNSAPDKSGLPSDRFSAERTGGSVSTLTIQRTQQEDSAVYLCASSLGLAGGDNEQFFGPGTRLTVL.

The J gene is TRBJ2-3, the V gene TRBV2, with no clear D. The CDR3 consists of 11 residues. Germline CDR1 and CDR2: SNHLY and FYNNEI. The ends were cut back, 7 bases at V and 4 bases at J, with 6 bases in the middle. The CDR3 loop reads CASTGADTQYF. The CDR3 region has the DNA TGTGCCAGCACGGGCGCAGATACGCAGTATTTT.

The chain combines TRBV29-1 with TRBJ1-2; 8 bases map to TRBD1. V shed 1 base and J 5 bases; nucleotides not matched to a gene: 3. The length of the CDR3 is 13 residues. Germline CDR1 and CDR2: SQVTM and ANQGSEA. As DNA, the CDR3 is TGCAGCGTTGAAGCAGACAGGGGTTATGGCTACACCTTC. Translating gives CSVEADRGYGYTF.

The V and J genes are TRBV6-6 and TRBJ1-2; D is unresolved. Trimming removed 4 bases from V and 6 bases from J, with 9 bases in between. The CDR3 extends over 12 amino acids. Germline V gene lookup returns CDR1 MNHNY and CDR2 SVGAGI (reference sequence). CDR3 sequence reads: CASSFMNNGYTF. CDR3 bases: TGTGCCAGCAGTTTCATGAACAATGGCTACACCTTC.

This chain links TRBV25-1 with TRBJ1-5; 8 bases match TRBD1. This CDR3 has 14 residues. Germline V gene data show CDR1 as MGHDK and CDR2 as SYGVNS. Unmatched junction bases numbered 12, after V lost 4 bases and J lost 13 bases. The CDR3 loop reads CASSATGVLGEQHF. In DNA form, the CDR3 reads TGTGCCAGCAGTGCGACAGGGGTTCTTGGGGAACAGCATTTT.

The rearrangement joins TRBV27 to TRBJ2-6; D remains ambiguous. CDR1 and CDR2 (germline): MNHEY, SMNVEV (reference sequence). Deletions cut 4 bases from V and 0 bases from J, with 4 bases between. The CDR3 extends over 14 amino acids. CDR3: CASSYSSGANVLTF. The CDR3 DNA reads TGTGCCAGCAGTTACAGCTCTGGGGCCAACGTCCTGACTTTC.

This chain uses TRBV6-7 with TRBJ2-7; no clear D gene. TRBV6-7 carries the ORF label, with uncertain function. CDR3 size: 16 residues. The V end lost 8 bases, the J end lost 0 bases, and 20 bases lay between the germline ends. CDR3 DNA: TGTGCCAGCGCATTTGCCGCTACCATTCCCTCCTACGAGCAGTACTTC. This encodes CASAFAATIPSYEQYF.

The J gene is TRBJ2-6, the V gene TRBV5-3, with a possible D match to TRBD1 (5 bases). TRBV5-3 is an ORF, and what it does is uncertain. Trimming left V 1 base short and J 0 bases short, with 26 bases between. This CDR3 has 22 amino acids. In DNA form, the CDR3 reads TGTGCCAGAAGCTTGCTTTCGGATCAGGGCCAATCCAACCCCTCTGGGGCCAACGTCCTGACTTTC. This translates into CARSLLSDQGQSNPSGANVLTF.

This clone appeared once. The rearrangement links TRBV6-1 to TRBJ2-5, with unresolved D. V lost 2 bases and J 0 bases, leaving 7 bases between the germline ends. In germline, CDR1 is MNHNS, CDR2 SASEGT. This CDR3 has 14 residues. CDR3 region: CASSEWQHQETQYF. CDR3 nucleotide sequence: TGTGCCAGCAGTGAATGGCAGCACCAAGAGACCCAGTACTTC.

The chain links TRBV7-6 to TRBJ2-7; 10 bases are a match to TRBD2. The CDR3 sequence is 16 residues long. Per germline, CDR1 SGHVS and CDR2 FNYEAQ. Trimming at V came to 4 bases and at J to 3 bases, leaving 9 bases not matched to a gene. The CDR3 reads CASSSFPSGSYYEQYF. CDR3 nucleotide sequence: TGTGCCAGCAGCTCCTTCCCTAGCGGGAGTTACTACGAGCAGTACTTC.

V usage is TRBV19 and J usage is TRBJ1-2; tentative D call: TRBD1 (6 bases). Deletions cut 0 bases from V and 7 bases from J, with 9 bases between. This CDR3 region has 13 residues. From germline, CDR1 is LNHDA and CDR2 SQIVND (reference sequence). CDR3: CASSIEQGSGYTF. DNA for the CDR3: TGTGCCAGTAGTATAGAACAGGGCAGTGGCTACACCTTC.

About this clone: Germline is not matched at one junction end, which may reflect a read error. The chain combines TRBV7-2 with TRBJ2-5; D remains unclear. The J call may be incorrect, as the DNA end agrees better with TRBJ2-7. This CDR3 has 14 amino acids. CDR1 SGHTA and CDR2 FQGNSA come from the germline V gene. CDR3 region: CASSFGPSSYEQYF. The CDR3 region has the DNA TGCGCCAGCAGCTTTGGGCCAAGCTCCTACGAGCAGTACTTC.

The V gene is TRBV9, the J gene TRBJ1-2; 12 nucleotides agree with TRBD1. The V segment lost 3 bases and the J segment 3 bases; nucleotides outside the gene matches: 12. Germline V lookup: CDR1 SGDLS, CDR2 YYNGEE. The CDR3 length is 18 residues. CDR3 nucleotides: TGTGCCAGCAGCGCCTACCGGGACAGGGGGCAGAGGGACTATGGCTACACCTTC. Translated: CASSAYRDRGQRDYGYTF. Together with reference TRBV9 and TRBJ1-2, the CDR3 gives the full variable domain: DSGVTQTPKHLITATGQRVTLRCSPRSGDLSVYWYQQSLDQGLQFLIQYYNGEERAKGNILERFSAQQFPDLHSELNLSSLELGDSALYFCASSAYRDRGQRDYGYTFGSGTRLTVV.

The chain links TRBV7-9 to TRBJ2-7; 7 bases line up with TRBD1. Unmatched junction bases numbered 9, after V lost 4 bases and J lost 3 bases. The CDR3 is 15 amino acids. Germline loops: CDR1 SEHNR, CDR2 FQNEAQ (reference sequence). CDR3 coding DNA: TGTGCCAGCAGCTCAGCTAACAGGGGCGACTACGAGCAGTACTTC. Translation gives CASSSANRGDYEQYF.

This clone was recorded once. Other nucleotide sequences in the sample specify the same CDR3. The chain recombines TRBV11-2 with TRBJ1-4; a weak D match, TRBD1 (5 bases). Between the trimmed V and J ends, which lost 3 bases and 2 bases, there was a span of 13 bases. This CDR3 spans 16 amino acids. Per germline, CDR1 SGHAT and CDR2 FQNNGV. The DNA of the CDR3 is TGTGCCAGCAGCTTTCAGGGAATAGGGACTAATGAAAAACTGTTTTTT. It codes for CASSFQGIGTNEKLFF.

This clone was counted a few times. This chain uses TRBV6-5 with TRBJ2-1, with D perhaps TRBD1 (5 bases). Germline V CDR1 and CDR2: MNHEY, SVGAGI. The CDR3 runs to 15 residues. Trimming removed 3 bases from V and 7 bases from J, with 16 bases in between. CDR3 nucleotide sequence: TGTGCCAGCAGTTATTTCGCAGGGTTAGGGAATGAGCAGTTCTTC. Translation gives CASSYFAGLGNEQFF.